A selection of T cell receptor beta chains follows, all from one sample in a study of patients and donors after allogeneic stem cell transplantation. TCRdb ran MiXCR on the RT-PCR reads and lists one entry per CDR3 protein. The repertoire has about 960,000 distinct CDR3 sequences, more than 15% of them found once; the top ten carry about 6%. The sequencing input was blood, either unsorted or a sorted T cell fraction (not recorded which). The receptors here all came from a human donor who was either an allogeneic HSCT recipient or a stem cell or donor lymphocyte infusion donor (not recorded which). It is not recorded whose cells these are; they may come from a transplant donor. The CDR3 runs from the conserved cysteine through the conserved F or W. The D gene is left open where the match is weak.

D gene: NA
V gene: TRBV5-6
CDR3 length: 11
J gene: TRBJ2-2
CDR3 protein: CASRRLGELFF

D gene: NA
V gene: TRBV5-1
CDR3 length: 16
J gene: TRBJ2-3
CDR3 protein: CASSHRSGGGTDTQYF

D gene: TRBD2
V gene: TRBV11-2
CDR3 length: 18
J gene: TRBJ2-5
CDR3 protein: CASSSGLAGSPAVETQYF

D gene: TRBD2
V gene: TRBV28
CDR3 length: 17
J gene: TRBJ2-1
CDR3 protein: CASSLSEWAGGDNEQFF

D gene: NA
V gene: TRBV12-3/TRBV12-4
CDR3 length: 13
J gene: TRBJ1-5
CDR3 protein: CASSSKRDQPQHF

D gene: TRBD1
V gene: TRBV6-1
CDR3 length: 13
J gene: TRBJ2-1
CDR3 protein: CASSVDRVAYQFF

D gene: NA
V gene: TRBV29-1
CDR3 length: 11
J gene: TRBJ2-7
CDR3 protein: CSVEVGYEQYF

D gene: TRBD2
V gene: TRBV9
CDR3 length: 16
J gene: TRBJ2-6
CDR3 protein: CASSPGLGPGANVLTF

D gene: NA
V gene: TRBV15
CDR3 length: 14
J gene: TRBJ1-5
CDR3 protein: CATSPRDWNQPQHF

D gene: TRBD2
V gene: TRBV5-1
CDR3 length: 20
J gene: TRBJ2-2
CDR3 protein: CASSGRLAGGPQTNTGELFF

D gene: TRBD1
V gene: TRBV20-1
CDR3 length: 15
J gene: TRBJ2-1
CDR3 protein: CSARTPRTGINEQFF

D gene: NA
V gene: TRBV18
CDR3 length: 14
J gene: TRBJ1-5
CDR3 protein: CASSRDPEDQPQHF

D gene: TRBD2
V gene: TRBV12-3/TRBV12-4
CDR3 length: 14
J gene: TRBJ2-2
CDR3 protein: CASRIAGEPGELFF

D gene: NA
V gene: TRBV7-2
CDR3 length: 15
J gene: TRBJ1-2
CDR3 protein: CASSPQRLGSRGYTF

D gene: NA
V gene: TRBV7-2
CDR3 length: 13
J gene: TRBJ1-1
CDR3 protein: CASSSGLDTEAFF

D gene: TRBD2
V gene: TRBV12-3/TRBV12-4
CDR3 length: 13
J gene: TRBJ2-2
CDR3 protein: CASSFREGGELFF

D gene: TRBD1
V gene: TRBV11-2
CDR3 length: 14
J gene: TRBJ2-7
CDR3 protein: CASSEDRVSYEQYF